These T cell receptor beta chains were read from a single sample in a study of CD8 T cells in Susac syndrome. TCRdb redid the calling of the immunoSEQ multiplex PCR reads with MiXCR, one entry per CDR3 protein. There are around 130,000 distinct CDR3 sequences in the sample; about 95% occur only once, and over 0.1% lies in the top ten. Sequencing was carried out using CD4+ T cells from PBMCs. The receptors come from a human donor with multiple sclerosis. The CDR3 runs from the conserved cysteine through the conserved F or W. A D gene is named only where the DNA matches it firmly. Size tells how often a clone was seen (once, few, many) or the class of an expanded clone, and some rows leave it out.

TRBJ2-6,.,TRBV9,TRBD2,CASSVKLAGSSSGANVLTF,TGTGCCAGCAGCGTAAAGCTAGCGGGGTCCAGCTCTGGGGCCAACGTCCTGACTTTC
TRBJ2-7,.,TRBV13,.,CASRRVGSYEQYF,TGTGCCAGCAGAAGAGTTGGGTCCTACGAGCAGTACTTC
TRBJ1-4,.,TRBV7-9,TRBD1,CASSPRTGWEKLFF,TGTGCCAGCAGCCCTCGGACAGGCTGGGAAAAACTGTTTTTT
TRBJ2-5,.,TRBV28,TRBD1,CASSLIFGRGPETQYF,TGTGCCAGCAGTTTAATCTTCGGCAGGGGGCCCGAGACCCAGTACTTC
TRBJ2-2,.,TRBV2,.,CASMETGELFF,TGTGCCAGCATGGAAACCGGGGAGCTGTTTTTT
TRBJ1-5,.,TRBV20-1,.,CSARDPREQPQHF,TGCAGTGCTAGAGATCCGAGGGAGCAGCCCCAGCATTTT
TRBJ2-7,.,TRBV9,.,CASSVGVGDYEQYF,TGTGCCAGCAGCGTAGGAGTTGGGGATTACGAGCAGTACTTC
TRBJ2-3,.,TRBV29-1,.,CRGKASGASTDTQYF,TGCAGAGGGAAAGCCAGCGGAGCTAGCACAGATACGCAGTATTTT
TRBJ2-7,.,TRBV27,.,CASSSRYEQYF,TGTGCCAGCTCCTCGCGCTACGAGCAGTACTTC
TRBJ2-3,.,TRBV9,.,CASSVRATGYTDTQYF,TGTGCCAGCAGCGTAAGGGCGACAGGTTACACAGATACGCAGTATTTT
TRBJ2-3,once,TRBV25-1,TRBD1,CASRSDRDTDTQYF,TGTGCCAGCAGGTCGGACAGGGATACAGATACGCAGTATTTT
TRBJ2-5,.,TRBV6-1,TRBD2,CASSAGTSQTQYF,TGTGCCAGCAGTGCAGGGACTAGCCAGACCCAGTACTTC
TRBJ2-5,.,TRBV9,.,CASSAESETQYF,TGTGCCAGCAGCGCAGAAAGCGAGACCCAGTACTTC
TRBJ2-5,.,TRBV28,TRBD1,CASSTTGKGFGETQYF,TGTGCCAGCAGTACGACAGGGAAAGGCTTTGGAGAGACCCAGTACTTC
TRBJ1-5,.,TRBV28,TRBD1,CASSFVDRENQPQHF,TGTGCCAGCAGTTTTGTGGACAGGGAGAATCAGCCCCAGCATTTT
TRBJ2-5,.,TRBV27,TRBD1,CASSLGQGAREETQYF,TGTGCCAGCAGCCTGGGACAGGGGGCGAGGGAAGAGACCCAGTACTTC
TRBJ2-3,.,TRBV7-8,TRBD2,CASSRSGESTDTQYF,TGTGCCAGCAGCCGAAGCGGGGAAAGCACAGATACGCAGTATTTT
TRBJ2-7,.,TRBV20-1,TRBD2,CSASTSGASSGEQYF,TGCAGTGCGTCGACTAGCGGGGCCTCCAGCGGTGAGCAGTACTTC
TRBJ2-1,.,TRBV28,TRBD1,CASSFGSGGGEQFF,TGTGCCAGCAGTTTTGGGTCAGGGGGCGGTGAGCAGTTCTTC